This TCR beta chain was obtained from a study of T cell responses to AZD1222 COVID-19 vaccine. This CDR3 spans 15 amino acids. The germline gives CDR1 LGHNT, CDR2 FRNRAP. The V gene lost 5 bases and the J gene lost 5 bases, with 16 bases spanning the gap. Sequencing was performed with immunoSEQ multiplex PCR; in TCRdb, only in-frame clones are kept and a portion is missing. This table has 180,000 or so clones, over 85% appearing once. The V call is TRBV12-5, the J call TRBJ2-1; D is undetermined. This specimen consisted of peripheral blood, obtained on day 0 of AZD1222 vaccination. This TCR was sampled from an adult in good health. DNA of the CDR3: TGTGCTAGTGGTCCCACCCGAGGTAGGAACAATGAGCAGTTCTTC. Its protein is CASGPTRGRNNEQFF.